This T cell receptor beta chain was captured in a study of CD8 T cells in Susac syndrome. Reverse transcription of about 0.45 to 1 ug RNA used random hexamers. With immunoSEQ multiplex PCR, TCR beta CDR3 was amplified across 54 Vbeta and 13 Jbeta. TCRdb re-analysed the immunoSEQ multiplex PCR reads in MiXCR, keeping a single row per CDR3 protein. The sample yields about 200,000 distinct CDR3 sequences, roughly 95% seen once. Sequencing of TCR beta drew on CD8+ and CD4+ T cells from blood. CD8+ and CD4+ T cells were negatively isolated; TEMRA cells were FACS-enriched. This CDR3 comprises 15 residues. Germline V CDR1 and CDR2: SEHNR, FQNEAQ (reference sequence). V shed 5 bases and J shed 0 bases, with 14 bases lying between them.

The chain couples TRBV7-9 to TRBJ2-7; no clear D gene. This TCR derives from a human donor with multiple sclerosis. Material for sequencing was CD4+ T cells from PBMCs. The CDR3 DNA reads TGTGCCAGCAGCCCCAGAGTTGGGTTCTCCTACGAGCAGTACTTC. Its translation is CASSPRVGFSYEQYF.